This paragraph covers one T cell receptor beta chain sequence. TCR beta CDR3 regions were amplified from RNA transcripts. RT-PCR in the first round (using the HTBI primer set) targeted the TCR CDR3. MiXCR, applied by TCRdb to the multiplex PCR reads, yields one record per CDR3 protein. The sample lists 500,000 to 800,000 distinct CDR3 sequences, roughly 45% occurring once. The sample belongs to a study of T cells in Graves' hyperthyroidism and ophthalmopathy. Germline V gene lookup returns CDR1 MGHDK and CDR2 SYGVNS. Germline trimming cut 8 bases from V and 7 bases from J; bases unmatched to any gene: 13. CDR3 length: 14 amino acids.

The specimen sequenced was peripheral blood or thyroid tissue (not recorded which). This chain links TRBV25-1 with TRBJ1-2; 7 bases match TRBD1. The TCR originated in an adult man with Graves' disease, either hyperthyroidism or ophthalmopathy (not recorded which). The CDR3 region has the DNA TGTGCCAGCCGGACGGGACAGCGATTAAGTGGCTACACCTTC. This sequence encodes CASRTGQRLSGYTF.